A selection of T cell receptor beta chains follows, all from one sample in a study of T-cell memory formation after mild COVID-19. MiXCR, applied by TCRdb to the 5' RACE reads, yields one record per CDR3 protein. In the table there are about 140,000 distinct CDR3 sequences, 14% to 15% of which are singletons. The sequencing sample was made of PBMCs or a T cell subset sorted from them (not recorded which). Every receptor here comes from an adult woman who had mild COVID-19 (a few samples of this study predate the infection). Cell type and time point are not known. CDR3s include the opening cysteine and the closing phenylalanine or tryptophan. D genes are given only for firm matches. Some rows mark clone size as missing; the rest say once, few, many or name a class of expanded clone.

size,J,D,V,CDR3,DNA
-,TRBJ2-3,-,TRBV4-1,CASSQSDFTSTDTQYF,TGCGCCAGCAGCCAATCGGACTTCACTAGCACAGATACGCAGTATTTT
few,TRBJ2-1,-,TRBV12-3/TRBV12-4,CASSSGSEQFF,TGTGCCAGCAGTTCGGGGTCCGAGCAGTTCTTC
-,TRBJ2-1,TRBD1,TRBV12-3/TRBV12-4,CASSSAGGSNEQFF,TGTGCCAGCAGTTCGGCAGGGGGTAGCAATGAGCAGTTCTTC
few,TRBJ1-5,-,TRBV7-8,CASSKSGLGRKNQPQHF,TGTGCCAGCAGCAAGTCGGGCCTTGGCAGGAAAAATCAGCCCCAGCATTTT
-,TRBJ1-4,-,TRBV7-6,CASSPGRLGAYDSTNEKLFF,TGTGCCAGCAGCCCGGGACGGTTGGGAGCATATGATTCAACTAATGAAAAACTGTTTTTT
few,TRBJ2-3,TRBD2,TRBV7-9,CASSYPTSGTDTQYF,TGTGCCAGCAGCTACCCAACTAGCGGCACAGATACGCAGTATTTT
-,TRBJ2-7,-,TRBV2,CASSEGRTYEQYF,TGTGCCAGCAGTGAAGGTAGGACCTACGAGCAGTACTTC
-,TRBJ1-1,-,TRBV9,CASSVGIRPMPDTSLDLNTEAFF,TGTGCCAGCAGCGTAGGAATACGCCCCATGCCTGACACTTCGCTCGATCTGAACACTGAAGCTTTCTTT
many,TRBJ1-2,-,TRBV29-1,CSVEGGLSYGYTF,TGCAGCGTTGAAGGGGGGCTTAGTTATGGCTACACCTTC
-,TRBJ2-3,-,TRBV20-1,CSARDWDGTDTQYF,TGCAGTGCTAGAGATTGGGACGGCACAGATACGCAGTATTTT
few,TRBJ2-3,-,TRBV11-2,CASSFPGTNTDTQYF,TGTGCCAGCAGCTTCCCCGGGACCAACACAGATACGCAGTATTTT
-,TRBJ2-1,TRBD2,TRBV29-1,CSVERRGVSSYNEQFF,TGCAGCGTTGAACGGCGGGGGGTGAGCTCCTACAATGAGCAGTTCTTC
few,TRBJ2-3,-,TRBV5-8,CASSRDRGTSGTDTQYF,TGTGCCAGCAGCCGGGACAGGGGGACTAGCGGCACAGATACGCAGTATTTT
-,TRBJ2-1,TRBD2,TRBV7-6,CASSIAGGPFEQFF,TGTGCCAGCAGCATAGCGGGGGGGCCTTTTGAGCAGTTCTTC
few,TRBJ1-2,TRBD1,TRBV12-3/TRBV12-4,CASSPQGAHGYTF,TGTGCCAGCAGTCCTCAGGGGGCACATGGCTACACCTTC
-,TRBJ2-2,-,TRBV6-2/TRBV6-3,CASSSRQEGPGELFF,TGTGCCAGCAGTTCCAGACAGGAGGGCCCCGGGGAGCTGTTTTTT
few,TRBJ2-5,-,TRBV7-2,CASSLDPQPQETQYF,TGTGCCAGCAGCCTGGATCCGCAACCTCAAGAGACCCAGTACTTC
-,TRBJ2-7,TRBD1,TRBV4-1,CASSQDQLRGQVDEQYF,TGCGCCAGCAGCCAAGACCAATTGAGGGGACAGGTTGACGAGCAGTACTTC
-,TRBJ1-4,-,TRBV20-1,CSAGISQGGEKLFF,TGCAGTGCTGGCATCTCACAGGGAGGCGAAAAACTGTTTTTT
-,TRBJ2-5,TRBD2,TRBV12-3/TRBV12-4,CSSSIAGVQETQYF,TGTTCCAGCAGCATAGCGGGAGTGCAAGAGACCCAGTACTTC
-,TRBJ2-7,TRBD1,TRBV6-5,CASSTGAPFNEQYF,TGTGCCAGCAGTACAGGGGCCCCGTTTAACGAGCAGTACTTC
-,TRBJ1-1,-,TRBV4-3,CASSQAGSGAFF,TGCGCCAGCAGCCAAGCCGGCAGTGGGGCTTTCTTT
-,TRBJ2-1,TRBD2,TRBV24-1,CATKGTSSEQFF,TGTGCCACCAAGGGGACTAGTAGTGAGCAGTTCTTC
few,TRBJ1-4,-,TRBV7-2,CASSWTVNEKLFF,TGTGCCAGCAGTTGGACAGTAAATGAAAAACTGTTTTTT
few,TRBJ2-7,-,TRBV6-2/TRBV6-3,CASSDRWNAYEQYF,TGTGCCAGCAGTGATAGATGGAACGCCTACGAGCAGTACTTC
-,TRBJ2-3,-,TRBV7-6,CASSLVSATFTTDTQYF,TGTGCCAGCAGCTTAGTCTCCGCGACTTTCACCACAGATACGCAGTATTTT
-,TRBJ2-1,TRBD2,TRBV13,CASSPRLAGGSYNEQFF,TGTGCCAGCAGTCCCCGACTAGCGGGAGGGTCCTACAATGAGCAGTTCTTC
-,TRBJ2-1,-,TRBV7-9,CASAGVHNEQFF,TGTGCCAGCGCCGGAGTCCACAATGAGCAGTTCTTC
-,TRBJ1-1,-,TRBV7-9,CASSSPGAFF,TGTGCCAGCAGCTCCCCGGGCGCTTTCTTT
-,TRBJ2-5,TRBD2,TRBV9,CASSSSGGAGETQYF,TGTGCCAGCAGCTCCAGCGGGGGGGCCGGGGAGACCCAGTACTTC
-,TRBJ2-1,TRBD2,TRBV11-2,CASSLYSGYNEQFF,TGTGCCAGCAGCTTATATAGCGGGTACAATGAGCAGTTCTTC
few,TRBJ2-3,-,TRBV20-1,CSARDRSTATDTQYF,TGCAGTGCTAGAGATCGGAGTACAGCCACAGATACGCAGTATTTT
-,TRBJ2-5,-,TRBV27,CASSLSSRWEETQYF,TGTGCCAGCAGTTTATCCAGTCGGTGGGAGGAGACCCAGTACTTC
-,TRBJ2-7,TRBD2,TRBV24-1,CATSDPGTSDYEQYF,TGTGCCACCAGTGATCCCGGGACTAGCGACTACGAGCAGTACTTC
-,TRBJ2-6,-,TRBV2,CARGPSGANVLTF,TGTGCCCGCGGTCCCTCTGGGGCCAACGTCCTGACTTTC
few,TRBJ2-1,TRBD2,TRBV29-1,CSVDGVTSGTRRAMEQFF,TGCAGCGTTGACGGTGTGACTAGCGGCACTCGGAGGGCAATGGAGCAGTTCTTC
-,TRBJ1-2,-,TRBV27,CASSPAGVYGYTF,TGTGCCAGCAGTCCCGCCGGGGTCTATGGCTACACCTTC
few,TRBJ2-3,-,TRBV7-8,CASSLVRSATDTQYF,TGTGCCAGCAGCTTAGTGAGATCGGCCACAGATACGCAGTATTTT
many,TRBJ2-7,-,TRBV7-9,CASSPQTGPYEQYF,TGTGCCAGCAGCCCTCAGACAGGACCCTACGAGCAGTACTTC
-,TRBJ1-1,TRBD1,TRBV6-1,CASSGGTGSIPGAFF,TGTGCCAGCAGTGGAGGGACAGGCTCCATTCCTGGGGCTTTCTTT
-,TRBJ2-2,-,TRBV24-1,CATSHTGELFF,TGTGCCACCAGTCACACCGGGGAGCTGTTTTTT
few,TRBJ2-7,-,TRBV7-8,CASSLAEGHIYEQYF,TGTGCCAGCAGCTTAGCGGAGGGACACATATACGAGCAGTACTTC
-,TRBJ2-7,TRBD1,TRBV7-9,CASSPRTGQGPWEQYF,TGTGCCAGCAGCCCCCGAACGGGACAGGGGCCTTGGGAGCAGTACTTC
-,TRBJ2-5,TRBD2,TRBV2,CASSELLWTSGQETQYF,TGTGCCAGCAGTGAGCTCTTGTGGACTAGCGGGCAAGAGACCCAGTACTTC
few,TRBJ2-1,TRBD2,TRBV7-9,CASSLGRGGHNEQFF,TGTGCCAGCAGCTTAGGTCGGGGGGGCCACAATGAGCAGTTCTTC
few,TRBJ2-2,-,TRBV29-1,CSVRGQNTGELFF,TGCAGCGTAAGGGGACAGAACACCGGGGAGCTGTTTTTT
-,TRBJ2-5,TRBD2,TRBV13,CASSLGGRQETQYF,TGTGCCAGCAGCTTGGGCGGGAGGCAAGAGACCCAGTACTTC
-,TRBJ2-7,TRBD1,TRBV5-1,CASSVGTGVYEQYF,TGCGCCAGCAGCGTCGGGACAGGGGTCTACGAGCAGTACTTC
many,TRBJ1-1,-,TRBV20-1,CSASSRYTEAFF,TGCAGTGCTAGTTCGCGGTACACTGAAGCTTTCTTT
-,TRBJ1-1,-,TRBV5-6,CASSLASAEAFF,TGTGCCAGCAGCTTGGCATCCGCTGAAGCTTTCTTT
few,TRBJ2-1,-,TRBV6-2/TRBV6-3,CASSYRGGGSQWEQFF,TGTGCCAGCAGTTACCGTGGAGGCGGATCACAATGGGAGCAGTTCTTC
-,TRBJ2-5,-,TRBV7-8,CASSPRTVNQETQYF,TGTGCCAGCAGCCCCAGGACAGTCAACCAAGAGACCCAGTACTTC